This T cell receptor beta chain is drawn from a study of cytomegalovirus exposure and HLA in healthy donors. Study-wide results and caveats: One variant, a missense change in DCLRE1C, was linked in a later analysis to TCR beta V- and J-gene trimming. Being productive about 87% or about 30% of the time was typical of most TCR beta V segments in an earlier analysis. There were some public TCRs occurring in many donors, but most TCR sequences were rare.

The PCR contained 60 Vbeta and 13 Jbeta primers. Profiled with immunoSEQ multiplex PCR; TCRdb holds only in-frame clones, not every one. Of approximately 180,000 clones in the sample, approximately 84% were seen once. The donors gave bone marrow, and they were healthy. For this clone: Its matching antigen is unknown.

Looked up from germline, CDR1 is SGHDN and CDR2 is FVKESK. This CDR3 has 21 amino acids. The V and J ends lost 8 bases and 3 bases, in that order; junction bases with no gene match: 21. Sequenced sample: PBMCs. The TCR was taken from a girl in the first two years of life in good health and CMV-seronegative. The chain links TRBV14 to TRBJ2-4, with 14 bases identical to TRBD2. Here the CDR3 DNA reads TGTGCCAGCTGCCCTGGCAGGGAGGGACTAGCGGGAGTCCGCGGCAAAAACATTCAGTACTTC. Amino acid sequence: CASCPGREGLAGVRGKNIQYF.